There are a few counts of the clone carrying this TCR beta chain. Its antigen remains unidentified. Treatment: roughly 10-day PBMC culture with coronavirus spike peptide pools or control peptides (ViraFEST assay). CD4+ T-cell collection from the unexposed donor predated the COVID-19 pandemic (2011-2018). Antigen-specific T cells were expanded with peptide pools by ViraFEST, and TCRs were then sequenced. This specimen comes from a study of vaccination and CD4 T cells after COVID-19. As for the study in general: The peptides that stimulated the cells were overlapping spike peptides from SARS-CoV-2, HCoV-NL63, HCoV-OC43 and HCoV-229E.

V gave up 6 bases and J gave up 6 bases, with 14 bases separating them. This CDR3 is built from 12 residues. The V gene's germline CDR1 is DFQATT and CDR2 SNEGSKA (reference sequence). Sequenced with the Oncomine TCR Beta short-read assay was DNA taken from cultured CD4+ T cells. After culture, CD4+ T cells served as the source for genomic DNA extraction. TCRdb passed the PCR reads through MiXCR, listing each CDR3 protein once. Of over 9,500 distinct CDR3 sequences in the sample, 30% to 40% are singletons; the top ten hold 20% to 25%. V gene TRBV20-1 combines with J gene TRBJ1-1, with D uncertain. This clonotype originated in a human donor in good health. The sequenced sample was CD4+ T cells from blood, cultured in vitro. The CDR3 loop is CSARAGIAEAFF. As DNA, the CDR3 is TGCAGTGCCCGAGCGGGGATCGCTGAAGCTTTCTTT.